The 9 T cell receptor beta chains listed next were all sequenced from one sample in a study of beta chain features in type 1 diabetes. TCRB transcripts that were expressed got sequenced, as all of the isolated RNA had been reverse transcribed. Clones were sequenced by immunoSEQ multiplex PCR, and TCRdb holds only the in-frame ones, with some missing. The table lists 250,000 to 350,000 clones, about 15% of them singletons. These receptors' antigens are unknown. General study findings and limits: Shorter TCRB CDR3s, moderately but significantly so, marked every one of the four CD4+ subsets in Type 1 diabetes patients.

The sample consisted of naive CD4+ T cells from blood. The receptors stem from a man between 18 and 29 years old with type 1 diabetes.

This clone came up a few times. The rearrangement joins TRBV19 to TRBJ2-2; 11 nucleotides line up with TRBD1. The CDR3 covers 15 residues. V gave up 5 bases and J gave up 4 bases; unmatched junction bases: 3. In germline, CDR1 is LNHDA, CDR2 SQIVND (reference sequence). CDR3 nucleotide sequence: TGTGCCAGTAGTGCTGGGACAGGGGGCACCGGGGAGCTGTTTTTT. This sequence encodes CASSAGTGGTGELFF.

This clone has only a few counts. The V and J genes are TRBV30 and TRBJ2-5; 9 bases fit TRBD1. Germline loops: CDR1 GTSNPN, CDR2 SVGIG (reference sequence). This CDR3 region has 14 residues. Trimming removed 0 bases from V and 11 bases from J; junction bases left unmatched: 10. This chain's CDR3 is CAWSVEQGAREQYF. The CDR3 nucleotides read TGTGCCTGGAGTGTCGAACAGGGGGCTAGGGAGCAGTACTTC.

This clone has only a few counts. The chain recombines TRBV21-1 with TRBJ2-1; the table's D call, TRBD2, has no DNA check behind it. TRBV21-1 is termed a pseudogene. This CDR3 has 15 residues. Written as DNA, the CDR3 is TGTGCCAGCAGCATAAGACTAGCGCTTAGCAATGAGCAGTTCTTC. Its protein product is CASSIRLALSNEQFF.

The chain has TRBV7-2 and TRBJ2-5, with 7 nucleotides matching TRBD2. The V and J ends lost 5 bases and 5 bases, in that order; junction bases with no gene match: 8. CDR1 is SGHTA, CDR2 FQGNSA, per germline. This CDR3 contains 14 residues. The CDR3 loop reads CASSGRLAWETQYF. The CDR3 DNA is TGTGCCAGCAGCGGTAGACTAGCCTGGGAGACCCAGTACTTC.

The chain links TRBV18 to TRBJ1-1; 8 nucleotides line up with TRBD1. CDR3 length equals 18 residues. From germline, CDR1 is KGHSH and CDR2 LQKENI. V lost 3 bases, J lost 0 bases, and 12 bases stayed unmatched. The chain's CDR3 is CASSPIRDRGFVNTEAFF. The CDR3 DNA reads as TGTGCCAGCTCACCGATCCGAGACAGGGGCTTTGTGAACACTGAAGCTTTCTTT.

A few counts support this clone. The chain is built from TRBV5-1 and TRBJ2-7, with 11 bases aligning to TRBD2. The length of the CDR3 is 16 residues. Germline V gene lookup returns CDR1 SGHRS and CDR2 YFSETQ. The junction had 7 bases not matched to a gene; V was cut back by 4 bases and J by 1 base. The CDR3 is CASSTTSGAKSYEQYF. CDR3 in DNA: TGCGCCAGCAGCACGACTAGCGGGGCTAAGTCCTACGAGCAGTACTTC.

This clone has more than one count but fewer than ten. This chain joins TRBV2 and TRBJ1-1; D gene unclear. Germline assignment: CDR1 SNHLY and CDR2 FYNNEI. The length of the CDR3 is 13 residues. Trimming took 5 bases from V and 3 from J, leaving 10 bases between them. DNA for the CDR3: TGTGCCAGCAGTTTACAGAAGTACACTGAAGCTTTCTTT. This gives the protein CASSLQKYTEAFF.

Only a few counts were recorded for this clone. The CDR3 coding sequence is TGTGCCAGCAGTGGTAACAGGGAATCCTACGAGCAGTACTTC. This codes for CASSGNRESYEQYF. J is TRBJ2-7 and V is TRBV2; maybe TRBD1 (6 bases). Trimming took 4 bases from V and 1 from J, leaving 11 bases between them. CDR3 length: 14 amino acids. Germline V CDR1 and CDR2: SNHLY, FYNNEI.

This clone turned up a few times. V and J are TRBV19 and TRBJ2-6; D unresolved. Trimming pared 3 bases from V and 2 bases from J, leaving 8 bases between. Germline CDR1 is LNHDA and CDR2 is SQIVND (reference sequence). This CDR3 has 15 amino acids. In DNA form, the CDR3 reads TGTGCCAGTAGTATCGGAGTTCCTGGGGCCAACGTCCTGACTTTC. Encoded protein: CASSIGVPGANVLTF. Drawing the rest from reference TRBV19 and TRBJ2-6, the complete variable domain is DGGITQSPKYLFRKEGQNVTLSCEQNLNHDAMYWYRQDPGQGLRLIYYSQIVNDFQKGDIAEGYSVSREKKESFPLTVTSAQKNPTAFYLCASSIGVPGANVLTFGAGSRLTVL.